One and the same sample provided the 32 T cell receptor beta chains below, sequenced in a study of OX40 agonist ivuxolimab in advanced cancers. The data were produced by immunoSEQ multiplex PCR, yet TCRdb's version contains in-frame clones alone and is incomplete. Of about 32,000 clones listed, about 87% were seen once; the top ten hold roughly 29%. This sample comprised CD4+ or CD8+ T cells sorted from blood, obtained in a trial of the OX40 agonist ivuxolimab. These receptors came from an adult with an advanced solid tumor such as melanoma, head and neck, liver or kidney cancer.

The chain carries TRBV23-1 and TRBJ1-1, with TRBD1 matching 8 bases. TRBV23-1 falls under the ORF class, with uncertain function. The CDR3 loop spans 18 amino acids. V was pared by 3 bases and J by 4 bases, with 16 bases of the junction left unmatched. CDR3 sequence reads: CASSHSRRTGQLGTEAFF. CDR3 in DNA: TGCGCCAGCAGTCATTCCAGAAGGACAGGGCAGTTGGGCACTGAAGCTTTCTTT.

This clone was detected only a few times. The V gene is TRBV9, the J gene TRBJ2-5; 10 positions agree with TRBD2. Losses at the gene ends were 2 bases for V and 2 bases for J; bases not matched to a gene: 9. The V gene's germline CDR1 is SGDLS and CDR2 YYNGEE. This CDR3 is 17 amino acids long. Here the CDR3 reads CASSVGVAGGIQETQYF. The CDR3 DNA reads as TGTGCCAGCAGCGTGGGGGTAGCGGGAGGCATACAAGAGACCCAGTACTTC.

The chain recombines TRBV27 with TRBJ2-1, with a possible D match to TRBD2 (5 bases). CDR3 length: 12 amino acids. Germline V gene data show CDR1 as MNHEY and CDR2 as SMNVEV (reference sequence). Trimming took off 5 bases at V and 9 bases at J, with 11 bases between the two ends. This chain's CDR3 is CASSGLSTEQFF. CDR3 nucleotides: TGTGCCAGCAGTGGACTGTCTACTGAGCAGTTCTTC.

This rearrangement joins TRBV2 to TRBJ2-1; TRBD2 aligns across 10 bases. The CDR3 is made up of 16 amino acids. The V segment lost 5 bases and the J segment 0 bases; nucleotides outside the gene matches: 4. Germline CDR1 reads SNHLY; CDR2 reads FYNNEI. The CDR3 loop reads CASSPGLANSYNEQFF. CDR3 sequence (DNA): TGTGCCAGCAGTCCGGGACTAGCGAACTCCTACAATGAGCAGTTCTTC.

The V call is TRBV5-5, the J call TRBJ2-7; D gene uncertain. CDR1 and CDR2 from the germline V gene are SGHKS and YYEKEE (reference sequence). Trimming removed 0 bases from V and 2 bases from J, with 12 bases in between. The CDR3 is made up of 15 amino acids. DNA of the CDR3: TGTGCCAGCAGCTTGGTCGTGACGGGCCCCTACGAGCAGTACTTC. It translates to CASSLVVTGPYEQYF.

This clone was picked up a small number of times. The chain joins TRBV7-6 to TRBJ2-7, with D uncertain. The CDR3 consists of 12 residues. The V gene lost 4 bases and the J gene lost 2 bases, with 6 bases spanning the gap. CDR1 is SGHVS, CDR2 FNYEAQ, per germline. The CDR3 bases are TGTGCCAGCAGCTCCAACCCCTACGAGCAGTACTTC. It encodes CASSSNPYEQYF.

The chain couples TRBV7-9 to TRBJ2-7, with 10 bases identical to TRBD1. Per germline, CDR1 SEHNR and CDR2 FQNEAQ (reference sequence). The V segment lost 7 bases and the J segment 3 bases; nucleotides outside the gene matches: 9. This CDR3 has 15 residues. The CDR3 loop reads CASTGPGQGFYEQYF. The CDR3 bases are TGTGCCAGCACCGGGCCGGGACAGGGGTTCTACGAGCAGTACTTC.

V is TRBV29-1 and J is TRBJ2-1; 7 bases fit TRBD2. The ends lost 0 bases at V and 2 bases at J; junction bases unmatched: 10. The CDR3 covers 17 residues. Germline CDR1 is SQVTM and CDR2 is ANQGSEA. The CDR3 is CSVEEHRDYQTYNEQFF. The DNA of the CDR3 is TGCAGCGTTGAAGAGCACCGGGACTACCAAACCTACAATGAGCAGTTCTTC.

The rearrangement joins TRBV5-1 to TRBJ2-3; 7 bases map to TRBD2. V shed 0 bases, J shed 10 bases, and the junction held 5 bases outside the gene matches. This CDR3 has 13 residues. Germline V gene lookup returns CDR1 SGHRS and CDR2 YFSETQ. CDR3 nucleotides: TGCGCCAGCAGCTTGGCGGGGGGACGGGCGCAGTATTTT. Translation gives CASSLAGGRAQYF.

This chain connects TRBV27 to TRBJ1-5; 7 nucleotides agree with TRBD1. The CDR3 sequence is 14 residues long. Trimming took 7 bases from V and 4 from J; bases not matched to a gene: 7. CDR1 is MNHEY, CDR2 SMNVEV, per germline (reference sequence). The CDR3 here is CASNSGGWNQPQHF. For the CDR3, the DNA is TGTGCCAGCAACTCAGGGGGTTGGAATCAGCCCCAGCATTTT.

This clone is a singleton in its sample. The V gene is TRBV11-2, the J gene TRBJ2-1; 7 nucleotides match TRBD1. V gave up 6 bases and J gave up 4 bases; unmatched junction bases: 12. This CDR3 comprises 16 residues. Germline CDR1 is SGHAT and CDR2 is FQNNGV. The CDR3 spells CASRQISEGQYNEQFF. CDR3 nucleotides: TGTGCCAGCAGACAAATAAGCGAGGGACAGTACAATGAGCAGTTCTTC.

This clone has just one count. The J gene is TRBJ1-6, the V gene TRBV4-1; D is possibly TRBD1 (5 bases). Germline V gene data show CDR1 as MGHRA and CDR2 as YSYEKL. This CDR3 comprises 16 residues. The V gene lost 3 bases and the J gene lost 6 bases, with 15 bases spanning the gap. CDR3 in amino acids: CASSQTPGTTNSPLHF. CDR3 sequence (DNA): TGCGCCAGCAGCCAGACCCCCGGGACGACTAATTCACCCCTCCACTTT.

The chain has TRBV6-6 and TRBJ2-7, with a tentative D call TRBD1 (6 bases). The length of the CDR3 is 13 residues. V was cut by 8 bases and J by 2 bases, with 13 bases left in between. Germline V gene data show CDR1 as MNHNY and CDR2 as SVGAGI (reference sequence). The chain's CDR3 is CASGPRGTYEQYF. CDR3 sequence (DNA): TGTGCCAGCGGGCCGAGGGGGACCTACGAGCAGTACTTC.

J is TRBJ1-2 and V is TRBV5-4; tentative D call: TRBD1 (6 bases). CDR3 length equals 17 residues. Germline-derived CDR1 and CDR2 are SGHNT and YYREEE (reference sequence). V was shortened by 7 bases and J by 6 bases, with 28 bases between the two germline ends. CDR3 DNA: TGTGCCAGCCGCCCTCTCGGACAGTACCTACTGGCGAATGGCTACACCTTC. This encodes CASRPLGQYLLANGYTF.

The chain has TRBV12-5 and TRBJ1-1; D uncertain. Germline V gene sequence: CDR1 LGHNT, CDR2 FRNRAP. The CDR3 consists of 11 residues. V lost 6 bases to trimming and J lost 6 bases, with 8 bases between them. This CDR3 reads CASGIGPEAFF. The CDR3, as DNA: TGTGCTAGTGGAATCGGGCCTGAAGCTTTCTTT. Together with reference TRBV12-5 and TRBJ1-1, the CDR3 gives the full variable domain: DARVTQTPRHKVTEMGQEVTMRCQPILGHNTVFWYRQTMMQGLELLAYFRNRAPLDDSGMPKDRFSAEMPDATLATLKIQPSEPRDSAVYFCASGIGPEAFFGQGTRLTVV.

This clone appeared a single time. The DNA of the CDR3 is TGTGCCAGCGACGGGACAGGGGATACTGGGGCCAACGTCCTGACTTTC. It is translated as CASDGTGDTGANVLTF. This chain connects TRBV2 to TRBJ2-6, with 10 bases fitting TRBD1. The CDR3 runs 16 residues. The trim removed 8 bases at V and 2 bases at J, leaving 6 bases unmatched. Germline V gene data show CDR1 as SNHLY and CDR2 as FYNNEI. Filled out from reference TRBV2 and TRBJ2-6, the complete variable domain reads EPEVTQTPSHQVTQMGQEVILRCVPISNHLYFYWYRQILGQKVEFLVSFYNNEISEKSEIFDDQFSVERPDGSNFTLKIRSTKLEDSAMYFCASDGTGDTGANVLTFGAGSRLTVL.

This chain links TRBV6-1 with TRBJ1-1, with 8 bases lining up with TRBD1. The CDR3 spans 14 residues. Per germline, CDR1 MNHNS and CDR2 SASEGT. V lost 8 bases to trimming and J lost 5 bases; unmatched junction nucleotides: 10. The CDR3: CASGGFTGGTEAFF. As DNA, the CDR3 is TGTGCCAGCGGTGGATTTACAGGGGGAACTGAAGCTTTCTTT.

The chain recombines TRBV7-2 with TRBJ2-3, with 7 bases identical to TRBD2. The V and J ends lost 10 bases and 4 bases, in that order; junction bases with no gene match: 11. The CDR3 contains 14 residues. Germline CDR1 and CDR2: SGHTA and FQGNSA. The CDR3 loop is CAIPLRGRADTQYF. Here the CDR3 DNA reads TGTGCCATCCCCCTCCGGGGGAGGGCAGATACGCAGTATTTT.

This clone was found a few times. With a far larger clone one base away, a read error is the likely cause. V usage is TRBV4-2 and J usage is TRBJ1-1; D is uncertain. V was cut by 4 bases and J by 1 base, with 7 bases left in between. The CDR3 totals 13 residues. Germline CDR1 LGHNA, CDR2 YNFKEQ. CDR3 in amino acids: CASSRMENTEAFF. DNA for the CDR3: TGTGCCAGCAGCCGGATGGAGAACACTGAAGCTTTCTTT.

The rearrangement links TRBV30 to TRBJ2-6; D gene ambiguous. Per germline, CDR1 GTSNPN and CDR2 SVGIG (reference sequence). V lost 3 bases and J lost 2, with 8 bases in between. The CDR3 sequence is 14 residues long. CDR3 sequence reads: CAWRRRAGANVLTF. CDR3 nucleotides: TGTGCCTGGAGACGTCGTGCTGGGGCCAACGTCCTGACTTTC.

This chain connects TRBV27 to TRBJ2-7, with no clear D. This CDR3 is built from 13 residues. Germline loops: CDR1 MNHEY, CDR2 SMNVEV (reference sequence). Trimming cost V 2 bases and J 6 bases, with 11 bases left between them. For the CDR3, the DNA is TGTGCCAGCAGTTTACAAAAAAACCTCGAGCAGTACTTC. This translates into CASSLQKNLEQYF.

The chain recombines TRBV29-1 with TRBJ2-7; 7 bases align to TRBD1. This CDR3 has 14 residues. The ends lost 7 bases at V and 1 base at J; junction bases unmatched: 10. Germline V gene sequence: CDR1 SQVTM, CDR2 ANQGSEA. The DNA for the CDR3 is TGCAGCGGGGCCGGGACAGCGGATTCCTACGAGCAGTACTTC. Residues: CSGAGTADSYEQYF.

The CDR3 nucleotides read TGTGCCTGGAGTGTTGGCGCTTCGGGGAATGAAGTACTGTTTTTT. Its protein is CAWSVGASGNEVLFF. The genes are TRBV30 and TRBJ1-4; D gene uncertain. V lost 0 bases, J lost 13 bases, and 21 bases lay in between. In germline, CDR1 is GTSNPN, CDR2 SVGIG (reference sequence). There are 15 residues in the CDR3.

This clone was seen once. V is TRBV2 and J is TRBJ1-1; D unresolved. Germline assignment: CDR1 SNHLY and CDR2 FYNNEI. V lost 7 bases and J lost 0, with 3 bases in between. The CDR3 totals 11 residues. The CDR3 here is CASKVNTEAFF. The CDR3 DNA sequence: TGTGCCAGCAAGGTGAACACTGAAGCTTTCTTT.

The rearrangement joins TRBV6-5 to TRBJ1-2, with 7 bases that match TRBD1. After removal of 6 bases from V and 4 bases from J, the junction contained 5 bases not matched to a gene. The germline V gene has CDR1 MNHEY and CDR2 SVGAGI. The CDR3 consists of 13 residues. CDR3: CASSLGQSYGYTF. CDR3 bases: TGTGCCAGCAGCCTGGGACAGAGCTATGGCTACACCTTC.

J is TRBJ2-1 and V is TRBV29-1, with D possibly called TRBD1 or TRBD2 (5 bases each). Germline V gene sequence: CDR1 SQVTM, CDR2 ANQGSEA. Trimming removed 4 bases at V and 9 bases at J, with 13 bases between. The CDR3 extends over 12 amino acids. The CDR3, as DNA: TGCAGCGTTGTAGGGGATCGGGGTGAGCAGTTCTTC. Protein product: CSVVGDRGEQFF.

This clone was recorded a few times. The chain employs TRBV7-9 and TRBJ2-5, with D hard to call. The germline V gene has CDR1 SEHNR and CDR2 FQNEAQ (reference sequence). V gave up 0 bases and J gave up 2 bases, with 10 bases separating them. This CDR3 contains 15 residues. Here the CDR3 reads CASSLATAAQETQYF. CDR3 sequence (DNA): TGTGCCAGCAGCTTAGCGACGGCAGCTCAAGAGACCCAGTACTTC.

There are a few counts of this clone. The CDR3: CASGFASGGYNEQFF. As DNA, the CDR3 is TGTGCTAGTGGTTTCGCTAGCGGGGGGTACAATGAGCAGTTCTTC. The rearrangement joins TRBV12-5 to TRBJ2-1, with TRBD2 matching 11 bases. This CDR3 has 15 amino acids. The germline V gene has CDR1 LGHNT and CDR2 FRNRAP. V shed 3 bases and J 4 bases; nucleotides not matched to a gene: 2.

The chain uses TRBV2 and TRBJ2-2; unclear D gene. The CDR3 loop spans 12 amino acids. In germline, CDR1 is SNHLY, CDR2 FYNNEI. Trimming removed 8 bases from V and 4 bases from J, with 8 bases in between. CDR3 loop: CASVFSTGELFF. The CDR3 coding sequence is TGTGCCAGCGTTTTCAGCACCGGGGAGCTGTTTTTT.

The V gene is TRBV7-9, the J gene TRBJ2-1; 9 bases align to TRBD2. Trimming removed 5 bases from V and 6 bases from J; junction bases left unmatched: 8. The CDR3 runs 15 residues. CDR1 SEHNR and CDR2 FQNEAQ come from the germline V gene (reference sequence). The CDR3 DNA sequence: TGTGCCAGCAGCACCGGGACTAGCTTAATCAATGAGCAGTTCTTC. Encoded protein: CASSTGTSLINEQFF.

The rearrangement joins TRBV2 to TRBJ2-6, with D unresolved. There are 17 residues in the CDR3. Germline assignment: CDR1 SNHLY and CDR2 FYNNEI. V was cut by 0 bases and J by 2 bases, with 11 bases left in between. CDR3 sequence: CASSEAGPTAGANVLTF. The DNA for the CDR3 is TGTGCCAGCAGTGAAGCGGGCCCCACAGCTGGGGCCAACGTCCTGACTTTC. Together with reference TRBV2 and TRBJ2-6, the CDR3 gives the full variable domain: EPEVTQTPSHQVTQMGQEVILRCVPISNHLYFYWYRQILGQKVEFLVSFYNNEISEKSEIFDDQFSVERPDGSNFTLKIRSTKLEDSAMYFCASSEAGPTAGANVLTFGAGSRLTVL.

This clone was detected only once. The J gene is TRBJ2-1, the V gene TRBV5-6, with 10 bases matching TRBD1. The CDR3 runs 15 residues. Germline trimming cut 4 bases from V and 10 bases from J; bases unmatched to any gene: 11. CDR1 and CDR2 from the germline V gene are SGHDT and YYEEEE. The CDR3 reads CASSAPGQGFWEQFF. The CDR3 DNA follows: TGTGCCAGCAGCGCCCCGGGACAGGGGTTTTGGGAGCAGTTCTTC.